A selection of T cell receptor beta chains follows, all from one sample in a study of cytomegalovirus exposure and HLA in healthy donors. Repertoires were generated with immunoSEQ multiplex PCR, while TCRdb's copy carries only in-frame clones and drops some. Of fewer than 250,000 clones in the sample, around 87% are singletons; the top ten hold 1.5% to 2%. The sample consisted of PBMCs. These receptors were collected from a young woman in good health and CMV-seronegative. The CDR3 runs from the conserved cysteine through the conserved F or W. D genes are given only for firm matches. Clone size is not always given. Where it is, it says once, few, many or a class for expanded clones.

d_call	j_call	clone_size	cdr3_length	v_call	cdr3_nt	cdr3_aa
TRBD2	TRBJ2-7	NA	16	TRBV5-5	TGTGCCAGCAGCCCCCGTTGGGCTAGCGGTGCCTACGAGCAGTACTTC	CASSPRWASGAYEQYF
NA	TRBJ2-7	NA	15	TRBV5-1	TGCGCCAGCAGCTTAACGGGGGAGAGCTCCTACGAGCAGTACTTC	CASSLTGESSYEQYF
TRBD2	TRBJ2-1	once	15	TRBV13	TGTGCCAGCAGTTCTAGCGGAAGAGGCTACAATGAGCAGTTCTTC	CASSSSGRGYNEQFF
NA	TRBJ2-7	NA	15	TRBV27	TGTGCCAGCAGTTTGGTAACGGGAAGTCGCCACGAGCAGTACTTC	CASSLVTGSRHEQYF
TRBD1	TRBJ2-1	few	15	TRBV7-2	TGTGCCAGCATAATAGGGGACAGGGGGCCCAATGAGCAGTTCTTC	CASIIGDRGPNEQFF
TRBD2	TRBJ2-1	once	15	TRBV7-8	TGTGCCAGCACCCAAAGACTAGCGGGAGGGGGCGAGCAGTTCTTC	CASTQRLAGGGEQFF
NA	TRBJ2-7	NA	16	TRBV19	TGTGCCAGTAGCTCTGAGGGGGGGGGTTTGGACTACGAGCAGTACTTC	CASSSEGGGLDYEQYF
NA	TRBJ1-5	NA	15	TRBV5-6	TGTGCCAGCAGCTGGGGCGGGGGGAGAGGCCAGCCCCAGCATTTT	CASSWGGGRGQPQHF
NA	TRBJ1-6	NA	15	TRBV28	TGTGCCAGCAGTTCATTCGGGGGGAATAATTCACCCCTCCACTTT	CASSSFGGNNSPLHF
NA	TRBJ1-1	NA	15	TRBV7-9	TGTGCCAGCAGCTTTTTGAGGGGACAGAACACTGAAGCTTTCTTT	CASSFLRGQNTEAFF
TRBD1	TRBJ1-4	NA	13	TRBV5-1	TGCGCCAGCAGGGCTGCAGGGGGTGAAAAACTGTTTTTT	CASRAAGGEKLFF
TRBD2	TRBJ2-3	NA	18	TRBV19	TGTGCCAGTAGTATAAAGTCGACTAGCGGGGGGCGCACAGATACGCAGTATTTT	CASSIKSTSGGRTDTQYF
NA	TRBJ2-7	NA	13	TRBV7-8	TGTGCCAGCAGCTTGGGGCCCAACTACGAGCAGTACTTC	CASSLGPNYEQYF
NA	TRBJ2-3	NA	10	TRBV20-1	TGCAGTGCCCTCCGGGATACGCAGTATTTT	CSALRDTQYF
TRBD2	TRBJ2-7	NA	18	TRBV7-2	TGTGCCAGCAGCTTAGGCCCCGCGTTAGCGGGAGCGTCATGGGAGCAGTACTTC	CASSLGPALAGASWEQYF
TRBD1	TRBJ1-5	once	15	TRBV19	TGTGCCAGTAGCCTCGCATCCAGGGGGCTTCAGCCCCAGCATTTT	CASSLASRGLQPQHF
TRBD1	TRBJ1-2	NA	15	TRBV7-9	TGTGCCAGCAGCTTCCCGGGACAGGGCCCCGATGGCTACACCTTC	CASSFPGQGPDGYTF
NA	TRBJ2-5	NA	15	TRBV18	TGTGCCAGCTCACCAATCCCCGGGACACAAGAGACCCAGTACTTC	CASSPIPGTQETQYF
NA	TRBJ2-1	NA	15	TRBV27	TGTGCCAGCAGTTTCCTAGCGCAGACCTACAATGAGCAGTTCTTC	CASSFLAQTYNEQFF
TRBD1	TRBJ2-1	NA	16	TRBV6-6	TGTGCCAGCAGTCACACTCCGGGACAGTTGGGGGATGAGCAGTTCTTC	CASSHTPGQLGDEQFF
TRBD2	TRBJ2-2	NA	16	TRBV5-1	TGCGCCAGCAGCCAGACTAGCGGGAAGGTCACCGGGGAGCTGTTTTTT	CASSQTSGKVTGELFF
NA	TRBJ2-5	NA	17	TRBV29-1	TGCAGCGTTGAGGGGGTATGGGGGCTGTCGTACCAAGAGACCCAGTACTTC	CSVEGVWGLSYQETQYF
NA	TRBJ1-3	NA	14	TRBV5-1	TGCGCCAGCAGCTTGGCCTCCTCTGGAAACACCATATATTTT	CASSLASSGNTIYF
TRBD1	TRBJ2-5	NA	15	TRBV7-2	TGTGCCAGCAGCTTTCGGACAGGGGGGCAAGAGACCCAGTACTTC	CASSFRTGGQETQYF
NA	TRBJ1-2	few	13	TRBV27	TGTGCCAGCAGTCCGTACGCAGGGCGGGGCTACACCTTC	CASSPYAGRGYTF
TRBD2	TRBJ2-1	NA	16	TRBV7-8	TGTGCCAGCAGCTTCCAGAGCGGGAGTTACGACAATGAGCAGTTCTTC	CASSFQSGSYDNEQFF
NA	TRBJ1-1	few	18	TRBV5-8	TGTGCCAGCAGCCCAACTTTGGGCAGCGGGGGCATGAACACTGAAGCTTTCTTT	CASSPTLGSGGMNTEAFF
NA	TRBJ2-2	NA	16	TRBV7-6	TGTGCCAGCAGCTTAGAGCAGGGGTTCGACACCGGGGAGCTGTTTTTT	CASSLEQGFDTGELFF
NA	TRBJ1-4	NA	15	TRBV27	TGTGCCAGCAGTTCCTACGGGGGGTTAGGGGAAAAACTGTTTTTT	CASSSYGGLGEKLFF
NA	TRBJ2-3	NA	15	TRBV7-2	TGTGCCAGCAGGACATACTGGGACTCCACAGATACGCAGTATTTT	CASRTYWDSTDTQYF
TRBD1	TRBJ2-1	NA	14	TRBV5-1	TGCGCCAGCAGATCGGGACAGGGGGTGGATGAGCAGTTCTTC	CASRSGQGVDEQFF
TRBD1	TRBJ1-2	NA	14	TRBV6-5	TGTGCCAGCAGTTGGACAGGGGGAGGCTATGGCTACACCTTC	CASSWTGGGYGYTF
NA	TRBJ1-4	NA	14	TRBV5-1	TGCGCCAGCAGCTTACTGTCAACTAATGAAAAACTGTTTTTT	CASSLLSTNEKLFF
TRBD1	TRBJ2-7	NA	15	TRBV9	TGTGCCAGCAGCGCTGGGACAGGGCCTGGATACGAGCAGTACTTC	CASSAGTGPGYEQYF
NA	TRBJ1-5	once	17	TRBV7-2	TGTGCCAGCAGCTTAACGGGAGGTTCTCCTGTTTATCAGCCCCAGCATTTT	CASSLTGGSPVYQPQHF